This T cell receptor beta chain originates from a study of CD8 T cells in Susac syndrome. Study context: Sequenced Susac syndrome patients included more than 5 with active disease and fewer than ten who were in remission.

CDR1 and CDR2 from the germline V gene are KGHSH and LQKENI. This CDR3 contains 13 residues. V gave up 2 bases and J gave up 5 bases, with 9 bases separating them. Random hexamers primed reverse transcription of about 0.45 to 1 ug RNA. Coverage of TCR beta CDR3 amplification by immunoSEQ multiplex PCR extended to 54 Vbeta and 13 Jbeta. One entry per CDR3 protein, called by TCRdb with MiXCR from the immunoSEQ multiplex PCR reads. The sample shows 130,000 or so distinct CDR3 sequences, 96% of them seen only once. TEMRA cells were FACS-enriched and CD8+ and CD4+ T cells negatively isolated. A note on this clonotype: Its antigen remains unknown.

Broader study findings: Clonal expansion was not seen in any Susac syndrome CD4+ T cell repertoire.

Sample: CD4+ T cells from PBMCs. The source of this sequence is a human donor with Susac syndrome. The chain combines TRBV18 with TRBJ1-1; D is ambiguous. DNA for the CDR3: TGTGCCAGCTCACCAGGTCCCGGGACTGAAGCTTTCTTT. This codes for CASSPGPGTEAFF. Complete variable domain (other parts from reference TRBV18 and TRBJ1-1): NAGVMQNPRHLVRRRGQEARLRCSPMKGHSHVYWYRQLPEEGLKFMVYLQKENIIDESGMPKERFSAEFPKEGPSILRIQQVVRGDSAAYFCASSPGPGTEAFFGQGTRLTVV.